Shown below are 8 T cell receptor beta chains from a single sample sequenced in a study of beta chain features in type 1 diabetes. Study findings and constraints: Among patients with Type 1 diabetes, TCRB CDR3s were moderately but significantly shorter in every one of the four CD4+ subsets.

cDNA synthesis used the whole RNA isolate, giving expressed TCRB sequences. The method was immunoSEQ multiplex PCR; TCRdb's version includes in-frame clones alone and lacks a portion of them. The table has around 160,000 clones, approximately 8.8% seen once. Their antigens are not known. Sequenced input: central memory CD4+ T cells from blood. Receptors originate from a woman between 25 and 40 years old with type 1 diabetes.

This clone has only a few counts. The chain couples TRBV19 to TRBJ2-3, with TRBD1 matching over 8 bases. The trim removed 4 bases at V and 7 bases at J, leaving 7 bases unmatched. This CDR3 is built from 14 residues. Per the germline V gene, CDR1 is LNHDA and CDR2 is SQIVND (reference sequence). The CDR3 DNA sequence: TGTGCCAGTAGTAGCGGACAGGGATGGAATACGCAGTATTTT. Its protein is CASSSGQGWNTQYF.

CDR3 nucleotides: TGTGCCATCAGTAACTCCGGAGGCACTGAAGCTTTCTTT. It translates to CAISNSGGTEAFF. This sequence joins TRBV10-3 and TRBJ1-1; no clear D gene. The germline gives CDR1 ENHRY, CDR2 SYGVKD. The CDR3 is 13 amino acids. With 5 bases removed from V and 4 bases from J, the gap between germline ends came to 11 bases.

The chain couples TRBV5-1 to TRBJ2-1; 7 positions match TRBD1. Germline values: CDR1 SGHRS, CDR2 YFSETQ. The length of the CDR3 is 12 residues. Trimming at V came to 3 bases and at J to 7 bases, leaving 1 base not matched to a gene. DNA for the CDR3: TGCGCCAGCAGCTGGACAGGTAATGAGCAGTTCTTC. This sequence encodes CASSWTGNEQFF.

This clone occurred a few times. J is TRBJ1-2 and V is TRBV7-9; 7 positions agree with TRBD1. V gave up 4 bases and J gave up 5 bases; unmatched junction bases: 4. The CDR3 has 13 amino acids. Germline V gene lookup returns CDR1 SEHNR and CDR2 FQNEAQ (reference sequence). CDR3 coding DNA: TGTGCCAGCAGCTCCGGGACAGATTATGGCTACACCTTC. This encodes CASSSGTDYGYTF.

The chain employs TRBV19 and TRBJ2-1; 9 nucleotides line up with TRBD2. Trimming took 5 bases from V and 4 from J; bases not matched to a gene: 12. The CDR3 consists of 17 residues. CDR1 and CDR2 from the germline V gene are LNHDA and SQIVND (reference sequence). The CDR3 spells CASSSGTLAGTYNEQFF. CDR3 nucleotides: TGTGCCAGTAGTTCCGGGACCCTAGCGGGAACGTACAATGAGCAGTTCTTC.

This chain joins TRBV9 and TRBJ1-2, with 8 bases aligning to TRBD1. The CDR3 contains 14 residues. Trimming cost V 4 bases and J 3 bases; bases outside gene matches: 5. CDR1 is SGDLS, CDR2 YYNGEE, per germline. CDR3 DNA: TGTGCCAGCAGCCCAGGACAGGGAGACTATGGCTACACCTTC. This translates into CASSPGQGDYGYTF.

The chain is built from TRBV18 and TRBJ2-7; 7 bases are shared with TRBD1. In germline, CDR1 is KGHSH, CDR2 LQKENI. The junction had 5 bases not matched to a gene; V was cut back by 3 bases and J by 0 bases. The CDR3 contains 15 residues. In nucleotides, the CDR3 is TGTGCCAGCTCACCCGGGACAGATAGCTCCTACGAGCAGTACTTC. Its protein is CASSPGTDSSYEQYF. The variable domain in full, completed from reference TRBV18 and TRBJ2-7, reads NAGVMQNPRHLVRRRGQEARLRCSPMKGHSHVYWYRQLPEEGLKFMVYLQKENIIDESGMPKERFSAEFPKEGPSILRIQQVVRGDSAAYFCASSPGTDSSYEQYFGPGTRLTVT.

This clone has just a few counts. This chain links TRBV30 with TRBJ2-7; TRBD1 matches 7 bases. Germline assignment: CDR1 GTSNPN and CDR2 SVGIG (reference sequence). This CDR3 comprises 15 residues. V shed 1 base and J 1 base; nucleotides not matched to a gene: 7. CDR3 sequence (DNA): TGTGCCTGGAGTGGTACGACAGGGATTTCCTACGAGCAGTACTTC. It yields the protein CAWSGTTGISYEQYF. Supplemented by reference TRBV30 and TRBJ2-7, the full variable domain reads SQTIHQWPATLVQPVGSPLSLECTVEGTSNPNLYWYRQAAGRGLQLLFYSVGIGQISSEVPQNLSASRPQDRQFILSSKKLLLSDSGFYLCAWSGTTGISYEQYFGPGTRLTVT.